This T cell receptor beta chain originates from a study of CD8 T cells in ankylosing spondylitis. Findings of the study overall: Reports say disease-linked clones showed up significantly more in matched ankylosing spondylitis synovial fluid. Both synovial fluid and blood in reactive arthritis had previously been reported to carry some motif variants.

This CDR3 is built from 12 residues. Germline V gives CDR1 SQVTM, CDR2 ANQGSEA. V was shortened by 3 bases and J by 9 bases, with 12 bases between the two germline ends. This clonotype was found many times. The antigen is unknown. In making TCR beta libraries, quantitative 5'-RACE with molecular barcodes was used. Each CDR3 protein is one row after TCRdb ran MiXCR on the 5' RACE reads. The sample contains under 150,000 distinct CDR3 sequences, about a tenth of which appear only once. The chain joins TRBV29-1 to TRBJ2-1, with D maybe TRBD2 (5 bases). The receptor comes from a male donor with ankylosing spondylitis or in good health (not recorded which). The sample consisted of blood, either unsorted or a sorted T cell fraction (not recorded which). The CDR3 sequence is CSVDSSGSEQFF. CDR3 nucleotides: TGCAGCGTTGATAGTTCGGGGAGTGAGCAGTTCTTC.